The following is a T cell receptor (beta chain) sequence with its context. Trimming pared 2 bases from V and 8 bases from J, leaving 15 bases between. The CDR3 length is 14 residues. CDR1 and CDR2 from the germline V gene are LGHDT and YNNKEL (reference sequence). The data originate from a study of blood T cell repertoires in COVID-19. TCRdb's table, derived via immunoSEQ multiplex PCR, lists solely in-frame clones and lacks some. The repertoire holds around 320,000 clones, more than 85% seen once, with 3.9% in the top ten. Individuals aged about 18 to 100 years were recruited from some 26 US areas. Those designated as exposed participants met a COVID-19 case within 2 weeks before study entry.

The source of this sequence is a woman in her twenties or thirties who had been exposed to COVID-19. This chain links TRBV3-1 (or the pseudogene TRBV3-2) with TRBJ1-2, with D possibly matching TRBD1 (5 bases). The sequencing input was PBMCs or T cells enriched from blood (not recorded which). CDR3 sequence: CASSQIRGTAGYTF. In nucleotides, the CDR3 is TGTGCCAGCAGCCAAATAAGGGGAACGGCGGGCTACACCTTC.